The sequence of this TCR beta chain was determined in a study of blood T cell repertoires in COVID-19. The overall study: Acute and convalescent COVID-19 specimens originated in the United States, Italy and Spain. PBMCs, B-cell-depleted T cells, or T cells provided the cDNA or gDNA that made up the material.

Per the study methods: The authors estimated nucleated cell counts from reference gene primer amplification. Sequenced by immunoSEQ multiplex PCR; TCRdb stores in-frame clones only, minus some. V and J calls and clone size come straight from that table; D and trimming were deduced from the DNA. The sample has about 120,000 clones, approximately 80% seen once; the top ten hold roughly 2.7%. As to this clone: A junction boundary mismatches the germline segment, possibly from a read error.

CDR1 is KGHDR and CDR2 is SFDVKD in the germline V gene. The CDR3 runs 15 residues. The rearrangement links TRBV24-1 to TRBJ2-3; 12 nucleotides align to TRBD2. The source material was peripheral blood. This sequence originates from a man in his fifties or sixties with acute or convalescent COVID-19. CDR3 region: CATSALTSGSYTQYF. The CDR3 DNA is TGTGCCACCAGTGCTTTGACTAGCGGGAGCTATACGCAGTATTTT.